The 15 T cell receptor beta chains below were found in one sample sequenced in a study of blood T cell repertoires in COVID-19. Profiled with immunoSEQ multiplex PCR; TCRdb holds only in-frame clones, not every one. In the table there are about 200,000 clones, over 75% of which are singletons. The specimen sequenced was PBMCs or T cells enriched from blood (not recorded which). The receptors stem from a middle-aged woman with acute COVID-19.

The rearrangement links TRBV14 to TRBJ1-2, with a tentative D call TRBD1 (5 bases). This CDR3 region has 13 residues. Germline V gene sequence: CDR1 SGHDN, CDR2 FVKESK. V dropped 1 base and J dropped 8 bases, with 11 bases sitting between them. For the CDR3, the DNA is TGTGCCAGCAGCCAAGCCAGGGTGGGGGGCTACACCTTC. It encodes CASSQARVGGYTF.

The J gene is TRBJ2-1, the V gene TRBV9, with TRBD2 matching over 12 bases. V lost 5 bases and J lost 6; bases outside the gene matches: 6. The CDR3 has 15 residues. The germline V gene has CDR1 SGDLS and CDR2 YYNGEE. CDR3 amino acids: CASRKTSGRFNEQFF. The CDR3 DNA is TGTGCCAGCAGGAAGACTAGCGGGAGATTCAATGAGCAGTTCTTC.

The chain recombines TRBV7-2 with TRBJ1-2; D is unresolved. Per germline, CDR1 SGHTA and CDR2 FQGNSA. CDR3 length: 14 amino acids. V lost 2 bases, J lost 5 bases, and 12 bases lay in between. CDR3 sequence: CASSLRSPQYGYTF. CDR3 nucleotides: TGTGCCAGCAGCTTACGGTCACCGCAATATGGCTACACCTTC.

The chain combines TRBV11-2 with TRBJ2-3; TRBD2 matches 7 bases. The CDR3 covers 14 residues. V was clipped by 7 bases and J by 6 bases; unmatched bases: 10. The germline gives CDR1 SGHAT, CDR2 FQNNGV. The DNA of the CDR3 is TGTGCCAGCACCTTTAGCGGGTGGGGGGATACGCAGTATTTT. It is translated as CASTFSGWGDTQYF.

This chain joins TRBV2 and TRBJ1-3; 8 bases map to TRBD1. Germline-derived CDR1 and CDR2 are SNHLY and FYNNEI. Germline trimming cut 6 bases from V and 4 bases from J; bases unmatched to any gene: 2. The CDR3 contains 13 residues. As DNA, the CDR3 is TGTGCCAGCAGGACAGGGGAAGGAAACACCATATATTTT. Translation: CASRTGEGNTIYF.

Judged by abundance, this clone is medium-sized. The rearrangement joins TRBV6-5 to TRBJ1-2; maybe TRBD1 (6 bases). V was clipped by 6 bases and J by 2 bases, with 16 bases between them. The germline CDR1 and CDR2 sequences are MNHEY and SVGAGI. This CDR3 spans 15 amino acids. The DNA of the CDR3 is TGTGCCAGCAGGCGTCCGGGACATCTAAACTATGGCTACACCTTC. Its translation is CASRRPGHLNYGYTF.

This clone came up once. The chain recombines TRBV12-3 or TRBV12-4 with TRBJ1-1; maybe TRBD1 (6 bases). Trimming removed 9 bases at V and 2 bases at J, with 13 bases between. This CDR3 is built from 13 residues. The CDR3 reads CASCRGANTEAFF. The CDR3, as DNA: TGTGCCAGTTGCCGGGGGGCCAACACTGAAGCTTTCTTT.

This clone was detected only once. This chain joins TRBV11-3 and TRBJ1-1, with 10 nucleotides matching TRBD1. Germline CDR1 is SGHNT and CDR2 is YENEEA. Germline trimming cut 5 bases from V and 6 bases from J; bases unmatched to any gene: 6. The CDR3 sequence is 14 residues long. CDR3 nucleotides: TGTGCCAGCAGCCGGACAGGGGGTGAGGCTGAAGCTTTCTTT. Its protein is CASSRTGGEAEAFF.

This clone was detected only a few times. CDR3 coding DNA: TGTGCCAGCAGGAGGCCGGGACAGGGATTGTACGAGCAGTACTTC. It translates to CASRRPGQGLYEQYF. V usage is TRBV27 and J usage is TRBJ2-7; 9 nucleotides match TRBD1. This CDR3 comprises 15 residues. V lost 6 bases and J lost 4; bases outside the gene matches: 10. Looked up from germline, CDR1 is MNHEY and CDR2 is SMNVEV (reference sequence).

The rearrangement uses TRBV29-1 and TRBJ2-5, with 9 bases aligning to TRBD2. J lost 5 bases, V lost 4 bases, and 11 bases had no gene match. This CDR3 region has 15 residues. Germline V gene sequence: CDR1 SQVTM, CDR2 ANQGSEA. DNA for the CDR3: TGCAGCGTTGGCCTAGCGGGGCCAAACACGGAGACCCAGTACTTC. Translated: CSVGLAGPNTETQYF.

In nucleotides, the CDR3 is TGTGCCATCAGTAAAACAGGGGACGGTGAAGCTTTCTTT. Residues: CAISKTGDGEAFF. The V and J genes are TRBV10-3 and TRBJ1-1; 7 nucleotides match TRBD1. This CDR3 is 13 amino acids long. The junction had 7 bases not matched to a gene; V was cut back by 5 bases and J by 7 bases. Per germline, CDR1 ENHRY and CDR2 SYGVKD.

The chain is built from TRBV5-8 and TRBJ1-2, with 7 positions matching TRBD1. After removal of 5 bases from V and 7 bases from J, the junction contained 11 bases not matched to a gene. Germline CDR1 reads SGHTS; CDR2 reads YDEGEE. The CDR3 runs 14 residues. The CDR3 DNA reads TGTGCCAGCAGTGCAACAGGGGTCTATGTTGGCTACACCTTC. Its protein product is CASSATGVYVGYTF. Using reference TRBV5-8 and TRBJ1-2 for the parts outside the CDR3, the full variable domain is EAGVTQSPTHLIKTRGQQATLRCSPISGHTSVYWYQQALGLGLQFLLWYDEGEERNRGNFPPRFSGRQFPNYSSELNVNALELEDSALYLCASSATGVYVGYTFGSGTRLTVV.

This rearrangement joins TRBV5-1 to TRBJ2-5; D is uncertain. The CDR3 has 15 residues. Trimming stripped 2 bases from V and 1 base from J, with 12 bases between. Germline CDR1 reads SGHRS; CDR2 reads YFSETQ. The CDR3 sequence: CASSFQVAVQETQYF. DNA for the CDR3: TGCGCCAGCAGCTTTCAAGTGGCAGTCCAAGAGACCCAGTACTTC. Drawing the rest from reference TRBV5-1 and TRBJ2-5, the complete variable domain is KAGVTQTPRYLIKTRGQQVTLSCSPISGHRSVSWYQQTPGQGLQFLFEYFSETQRNKGNFPGRFSGRQFSNSRSEMNVSTLELGDSALYLCASSFQVAVQETQYFGPGTRLLVL.

The CDR3, as DNA: TGTGCCTGGGGCGGGACAGGGGAGAACTATGGCTACACCTTC. It translates to CAWGGTGENYGYTF. The chain couples TRBV30 to TRBJ1-2; TRBD1 aligns across 10 bases. The CDR3 sequence is 14 residues long. Trimming removed 5 bases from V and 2 bases from J; junction bases left unmatched: 5. Germline V gives CDR1 GTSNPN, CDR2 SVGIG (reference sequence).

The CDR3 coding sequence is TGTGCCAGCAGTTACTCGATTCTGACAGGAAGGACTGAAGCTTTCTTT. Translating gives CASSYSILTGRTEAFF. The chain joins TRBV6-5 to TRBJ1-1; possibly TRBD1 for D (6 bases). CDR1 is MNHEY, CDR2 SVGAGI, per germline. Trimming took 0 bases from V and 5 from J, leaving 16 bases between them. This CDR3 has 16 residues.